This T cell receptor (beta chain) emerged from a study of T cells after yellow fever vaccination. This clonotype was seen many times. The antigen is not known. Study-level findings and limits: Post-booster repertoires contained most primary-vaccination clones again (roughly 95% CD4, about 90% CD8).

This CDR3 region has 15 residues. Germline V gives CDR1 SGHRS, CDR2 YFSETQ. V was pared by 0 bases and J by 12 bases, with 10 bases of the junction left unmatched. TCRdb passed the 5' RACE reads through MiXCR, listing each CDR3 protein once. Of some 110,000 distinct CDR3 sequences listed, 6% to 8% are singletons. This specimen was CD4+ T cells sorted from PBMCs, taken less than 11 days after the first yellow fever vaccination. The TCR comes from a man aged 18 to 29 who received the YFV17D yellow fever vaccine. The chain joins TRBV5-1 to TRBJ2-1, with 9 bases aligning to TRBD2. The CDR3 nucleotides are TGCGCCAGCAGCTTGGATAGCGGGGGAGTACTGGGGCAGTTCTTC. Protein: CASSLDSGGVLGQFF. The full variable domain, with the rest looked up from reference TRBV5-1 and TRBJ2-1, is KAGVTQTPRYLIKTRGQQVTLSCSPISGHRSVSWYQQTPGQGLQFLFEYFSETQRNKGNFPGRFSGRQFSNSRSEMNVSTLELGDSALYLCASSLDSGGVLGQFFGPGTRLTVL.